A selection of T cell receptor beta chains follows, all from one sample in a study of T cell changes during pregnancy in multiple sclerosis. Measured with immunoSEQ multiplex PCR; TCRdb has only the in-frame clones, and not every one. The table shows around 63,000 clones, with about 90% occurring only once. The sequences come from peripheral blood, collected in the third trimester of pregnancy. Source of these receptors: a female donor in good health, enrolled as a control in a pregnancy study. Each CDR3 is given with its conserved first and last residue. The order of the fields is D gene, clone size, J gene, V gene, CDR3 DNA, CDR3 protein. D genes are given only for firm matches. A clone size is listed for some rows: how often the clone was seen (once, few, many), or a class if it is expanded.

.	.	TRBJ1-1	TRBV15	TGTGCCACCAGCAGAGATCATGGACTTGAAGCTTTCTTT	CATSRDHGLEAFF
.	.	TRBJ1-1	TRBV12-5	TGTGCTAGTGGTTTGACCCGACGGGTTGACACTGAAGCTTTCTTT	CASGLTRRVDTEAFF
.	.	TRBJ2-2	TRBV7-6	TGTGCCAGCAGCTTGCAAAGGGGGACCGGGGAGCTGTTTTTT	CASSLQRGTGELFF
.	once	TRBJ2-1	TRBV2	TGTGCCAGCAGTGACAGTTACAATGAGCAGTTCTTC	CASSDSYNEQFF
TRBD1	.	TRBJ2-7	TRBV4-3	TGCGCCAGCAGCCAGTACAGGGGAACCTACGAGCAGTACTTC	CASSQYRGTYEQYF
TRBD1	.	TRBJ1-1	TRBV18	TGTGCCAGCTCCCTCACAGGGGACGAAGCTTTCTTT	CASSLTGDEAFF
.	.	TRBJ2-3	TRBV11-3	TGTGCCAGCAGCCCTCCCGAGCCTGCAGATACGCAGTATTTT	CASSPPEPADTQYF
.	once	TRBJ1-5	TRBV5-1	TGCGCCAGCAGCTTGGCGGGACAAGATAGCAATCAGCCCCAGCATTTT	CASSLAGQDSNQPQHF
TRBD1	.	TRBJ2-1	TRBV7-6	TGTGCCAGCAGCTTAGGTGACAGGGGGCATCCTGAGCAGTTCTTC	CASSLGDRGHPEQFF
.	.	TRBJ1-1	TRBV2	TGTGCCATCACTGAGGAGGTGAACACTGAAGCTTTCTTT	CAITEEVNTEAFF
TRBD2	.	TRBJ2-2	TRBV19	TGTGCCAGTAGTGGGACTAGCGGGGGGGCCAGGACCACCGGGGAGCTGTTTTTT	CASSGTSGGARTTGELFF
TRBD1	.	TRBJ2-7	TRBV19	TGTGCCAGTTCACAGGGGGCGAGGGAAGAGCAGTACTTC	CASSQGAREEQYF
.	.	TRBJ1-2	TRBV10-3	TGTGCCATCAGTGAGTCGAGGGTCTATGGCTACACCTTC	CAISESRVYGYTF
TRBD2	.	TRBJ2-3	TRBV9	TGTGCCAGCAGCCCCTTTAGTAGCGGGGGGCTAGGTACGCAGTATTTT	CASSPFSSGGLGTQYF
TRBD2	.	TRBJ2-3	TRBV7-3	TGTGCCAGCAGCCCAAGGGGACTAGTTTTGGATACGCAGTATTTT	CASSPRGLVLDTQYF
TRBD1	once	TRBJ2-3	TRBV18	TGTGCCAGCACCCGGGACAGGAACACAGATACGCAGTATTTT	CASTRDRNTDTQYF
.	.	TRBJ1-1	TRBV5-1	TGCGCCAGCAGCTCCAGGGTGAACACTGAAGCTTTCTTT	CASSSRVNTEAFF
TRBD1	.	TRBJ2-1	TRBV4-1	TGCGCCAGCAGCCAACCCGGGACAGGGGAGGTGGAGCAGTTCTTC	CASSQPGTGEVEQFF
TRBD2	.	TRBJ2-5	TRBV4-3	TGCGCCAGCAGCCAAGAGCGGGGGGGTCAAGAGACCCAGTACTTC	CASSQERGGQETQYF
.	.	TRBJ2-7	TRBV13	TGTGCCAGCAGGAGGGACAAGAGCTCCTACGAGCAGTACTTC	CASRRDKSSYEQYF
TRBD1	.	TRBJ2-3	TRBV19	TGTGCCAGCCTGGACAGGGCCACAGATACGCAGTATTTT	CASLDRATDTQYF
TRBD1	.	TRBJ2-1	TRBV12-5	TGTGCTAGTGGTTCGTACAGGGGGCCTGTTGAGCAGTTCTTC	CASGSYRGPVEQFF
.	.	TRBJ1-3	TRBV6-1	TGTGCCAGCAGTGACGCGACAGCCTCTGGAAACACCATATATTTT	CASSDATASGNTIYF
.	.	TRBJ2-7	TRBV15	TGTGCCACCAGCAGAGGACTTATATCCTACGAGCAGTACTTC	CATSRGLISYEQYF
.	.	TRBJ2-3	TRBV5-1	TGCGCCAGCAGCTTTGTCGGGGGAACAGATACGCAGTATTTT	CASSFVGGTDTQYF
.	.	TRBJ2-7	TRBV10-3	TGTGCCATCAGAGGGGGGGTCGGGAGGAATGACGAGCAGTACTTC	CAIRGGVGRNDEQYF
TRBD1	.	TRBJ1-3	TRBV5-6	TGTGCCAGCAGCGCCGGGACAGGCCTTGGATCTGGAAACACCATATATTTT	CASSAGTGLGSGNTIYF
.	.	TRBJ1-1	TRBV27	TGTGCCAGCAGTTCCCCGGGACACTTGAACACTGAAGCTTTCTTT	CASSSPGHLNTEAFF
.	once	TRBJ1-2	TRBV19	TGTGCCAGTAACCCCCCAGGGGCCTATGGCTACACCTTC	CASNPPGAYGYTF
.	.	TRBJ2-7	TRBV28	TGTGCCAGCAGTTCGACAAGAAAGAAATACGAGCAGTACTTC	CASSSTRKKYEQYF
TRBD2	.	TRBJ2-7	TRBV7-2	TGTGCCAGCAGCTACGACCCGGGACTAGTCTACGAGCAGTACTTC	CASSYDPGLVYEQYF
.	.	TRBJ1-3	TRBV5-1	TGCGCCAGCAGGGGGGCAGGTGCTTTTTCTGGAAACACCATATATTTT	CASRGAGAFSGNTIYF
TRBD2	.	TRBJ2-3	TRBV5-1	TGCGCCAGCGTAAAAGTGCCTGTAGCGGGAGGAACAGATACGCAGTATTTT	CASVKVPVAGGTDTQYF
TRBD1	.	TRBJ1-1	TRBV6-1	TGTGCCAGCAGGCGGGACAGGGGGAACACTGAAGCTTTCTTT	CASRRDRGNTEAFF
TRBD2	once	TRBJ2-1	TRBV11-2	TGTGCCAGCAGGTCTAGCGGGGGCTCCTACAATGAGCAGTTCTTC	CASRSSGGSYNEQFF
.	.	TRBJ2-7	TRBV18	TGTGCCAGCTCTGATTCCGGGGAGTACGAGCAGTACTTC	CASSDSGEYEQYF
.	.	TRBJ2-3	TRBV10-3	TGTGCCATCAGTATGGGGGGAGATACGCAGTATTTT	CAISMGGDTQYF
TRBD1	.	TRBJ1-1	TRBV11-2	TGTGCCAGCAGCTCAGGGGGCACTGAAGCTTTCTTT	CASSSGGTEAFF
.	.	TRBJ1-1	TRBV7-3	TGTGCCAGCAGCTTGGTCGAGGAGGGTGAAGCTTTCTTT	CASSLVEEGEAFF
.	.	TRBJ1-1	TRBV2	TGTGCCAGCAGTGCCAACCAGGCAGACACGAACACTGAAGCTTTCTTT	CASSANQADTNTEAFF
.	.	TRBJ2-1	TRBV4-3	TGCGCCAGCAGCCAAGGACACCCATACAATGAGCAGTTCTTC	CASSQGHPYNEQFF
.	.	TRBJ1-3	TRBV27	TGTGCCAGCAGTCGAGCTTACTCTGGAAACACCATATATTTT	CASSRAYSGNTIYF
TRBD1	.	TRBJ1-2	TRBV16	TGTGCCAGCAGCCAAGTTAGGACAGGGTATTCCTATGGCTACACCTTC	CASSQVRTGYSYGYTF
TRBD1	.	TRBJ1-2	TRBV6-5	TGTGCCAGCAGTTATCGACAGGGGGTGGGTGGCTACACCTTC	CASSYRQGVGGYTF
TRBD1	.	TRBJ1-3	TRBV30	TGTGCCTGGAGTCGGGACAGGGGGCCTGGAAACACCATATATTTT	CAWSRDRGPGNTIYF
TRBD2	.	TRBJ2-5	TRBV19	TGTGCCAGTAGTATAGGGGGAGGGGAGACCCAGTACTTC	CASSIGGGETQYF
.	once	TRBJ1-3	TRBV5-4	TGTGCCAGCAGCTTAGAAACAGGAGTAGTTGGAAACACCATATATTTT	CASSLETGVVGNTIYF
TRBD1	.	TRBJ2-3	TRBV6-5	TGTGCCAGCAGTTGGACAGGGGCCACAGATACGCAGTATTTT	CASSWTGATDTQYF
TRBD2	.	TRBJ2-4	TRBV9	TGTGCCAGCAGCCCCGGACTAGCGGGAGTTCGTGACATTCAGTACTTC	CASSPGLAGVRDIQYF
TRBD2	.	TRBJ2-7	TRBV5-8	TGTGCCAGCAGGGCGCCTAGCGGGACCGACGAGCAGTACTTC	CASRAPSGTDEQYF
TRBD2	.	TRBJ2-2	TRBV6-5	TGTGCCAGCAGTCGACTAGCGTCGAACACCGGGGAGCTGTTTTTT	CASSRLASNTGELFF
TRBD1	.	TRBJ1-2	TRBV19	TGTGCCAGTAGTATCCGGATCGAGCGGGACAGGGAACGATATGGCTACACCTTC	CASSIRIERDRERYGYTF
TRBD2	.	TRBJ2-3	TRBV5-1	TGCGCCAGCAGCTTGGAGTCGCGGGGGGGTGGAGATACGCAGTATTTT	CASSLESRGGGDTQYF